The present entry profiles one T cell receptor (beta chain) with its context. Its antigen is as yet unknown. This sample is part of a study of monozygotic twins with cystic fibrosis. Regarding the study as a whole: Monozygotic CF twin pairs shared significantly more nucleotide-identical clonotypes than unrelated CF individuals did.

TCRdb keeps only in-frame clones here, not all; method: immunoSEQ multiplex PCR. The sample includes about 36,000 clones, 85% to 95% of them seen just once. This TCR came from a boy aged 2 to 9 with cystic fibrosis. Sequenced input: blood.

The CDR3 spells CATSRDLAGVGSYEQYF. The CDR3 DNA reads TGTGCCACCAGCAGAGATTTGGCCGGGGTGGGCAGTTACGAGCAGTACTTC. The genes are TRBV15 and TRBJ2-7; a possible D gene is TRBD2 (5 bases). This CDR3 spans 17 amino acids. From germline, CDR1 is LNHNV and CDR2 YYDKDF (reference sequence). With 0 bases removed from V and 4 bases from J, the gap between germline ends came to 19 bases.